The 5 T cell receptor beta chains given below trace back to one sample, sequenced in a study of cytomegalovirus exposure and HLA in healthy donors. The PCR made use of 60 Vbeta and 13 Jbeta primers. This table comes from immunoSEQ multiplex PCR, and its TCRdb copy is limited to in-frame clones, with some not included. The table includes 140,000 or so clones, roughly 90% detected once. The sample consisted of PBMCs. Receptor source: a woman aged 40 to 55 in good health and CMV-seronegative.

The V gene is TRBV7-9, the J gene TRBJ1-1; maybe TRBD1 (5 bases). Germline V gives CDR1 SEHNR, CDR2 FQNEAQ (reference sequence). This CDR3 is 13 amino acids long. The CDR3 nucleotides read TGTGCAGTCTCATTACAGGTAAACACTGAAGCTTTCTTT. Translation gives CAVSLQVNTEAFF.

V gene TRBV28 combines with J gene TRBJ2-2; D is perhaps TRBD2 (7 bases). The length of the CDR3 is 20 residues. Germline V lookup: CDR1 MDHEN, CDR2 SYDVKM. Trimming stripped 3 bases from V and 5 bases from J, with 28 bases between. The CDR3 is CASSFFSGSQGRELTGELFF. DNA for the CDR3: TGTGCCAGCAGTTTCTTCTCGGGGTCCCAGGGGCGGGAGTTAACCGGGGAGCTGTTTTTT.

The J gene is TRBJ2-3, the V gene TRBV27; a possible D gene is TRBD2 (5 bases). Trimming removed 11 bases from V and 3 bases from J, with 6 bases in between. CDR3 length: 10 residues. Per the germline V gene, CDR1 is MNHEY and CDR2 is SMNVEV (reference sequence). The CDR3 region is CARGTDTQYF. The CDR3 DNA reads as TGTGCCCGGGGAACAGATACGCAGTATTTT.

This clone was seen a few times. The chain joins TRBV7-9 to TRBJ2-7; no firm D call. The V and J ends lost 1 base and 6 bases respectively, with 10 bases between them. Germline V gene sequence: CDR1 SEHNR, CDR2 FQNEAQ (reference sequence). The CDR3 covers 13 residues. CDR3 protein: CASSLGSGSEQYF. DNA of the CDR3: TGTGCCAGCAGCTTAGGGTCAGGATCCGAGCAGTACTTC.

The chain has TRBV28 and TRBJ2-7; no clear D gene. This CDR3 is 11 amino acids long. V dropped 5 bases and J dropped 4 bases, with 6 bases sitting between them. Germline V gene sequence: CDR1 MDHEN, CDR2 SYDVKM. CDR3 region: CASSVSYEQYF. The CDR3 bases are TGTGCCAGCAGTGTTTCATACGAGCAGTACTTC. Full variable domain (remainder filled in from reference TRBV28 and TRBJ2-7): DVKVTQSSRYLVKRTGEKVFLECVQDMDHENMFWYRQDPGLGLRLIYFSYDVKMKEKGDIPEGYSVSREKKERFSLILESASTNQTSMYLCASSVSYEQYFGPGTRLTVT.